A selection of T cell receptor beta chains follows, all from one sample in a study of T cells after posttransplantation cyclophosphamide. TCRdb's table, derived via immunoSEQ multiplex PCR, lists solely in-frame clones and lacks some. The data show approximately 10,000 clones, around 80% seen once. The source was PBMCs, collected 350 to 400 days after allogeneic stem cell transplant with calcineurin inhibitor and methotrexate. The origin of the receptors is a male patient aged 30 to 39 who received an allogeneic stem cell transplant from an unrelated donor, was CMV-positive, and had acute GVHD only. Some T cells may be graft donor cells. The CDR3 runs from the conserved cysteine through the conserved F or W. D genes are given only for firm matches. Rows may omit the clone size; those that give it use once, few, many or a size class.

>13|TRBJ2-2|TRBV29-1|once|TRBD1
TGCAGCGTTGACAGGGGGACCGCCGGGGAGCTGTTTTTT
CSVDRGTAGELFF
>16|TRBJ2-1|TRBV7-9|-|TRBD2
TGTGCCAGCAGCCCAGGAGGGGCGGGAGCACGAGGTGAGCAGTTCTTC
CASSPGGAGARGEQFF
>14|TRBJ2-5|TRBV5-4|-|-
TGTGCCAGCAGCTTGGTAGCCAACCAAGAGACCCAGTACTTC
CASSLVANQETQYF
>17|TRBJ1-4|TRBV7-9|-|-
TGTGCCAGCAGCCCGTCACAGGACCAACTCTCCAATGAAAAACTGTTTTTT
CASSPSQDQLSNEKLFF
>15|TRBJ1-2|TRBV2|-|-
TGTGCCAGCAGTGAATGGGGGGATTCTAACTATGGCTACACCTTC
CASSEWGDSNYGYTF
>12|TRBJ2-7|TRBV5-6|-|-
TGTGCCAGCAGCTTGGTCAACTACGAGCAGTACTTC
CASSLVNYEQYF
>13|TRBJ1-2|TRBV18|-|TRBD1
TGTGCCAGCTCACTTGGACAGGGGGATGGCTACACCTTC
CASSLGQGDGYTF
>12|TRBJ2-7|TRBV6-5|-|-
TGTGCCAGCACGTATGCGGGCTACGAGCAGTACTTC
CASTYAGYEQYF
>15|TRBJ2-7|TRBV9|few|TRBD1
TGTGCCAGCAGCCCCGGACAGGCGCTTTCCTACGAGCAGTACTTC
CASSPGQALSYEQYF
>11|TRBJ1-4|TRBV20-1|-|-
TGCAGTGCTAGGGGGCAGGAAAAACTGTTTTTT
CSARGQEKLFF
>13|TRBJ1-1|TRBV6-6|-|-
TGTGCCAGCAGCGTACAGGGGAACACTGAAGCTTTCTTT
CASSVQGNTEAFF
>14|TRBJ2-1|TRBV9|-|TRBD2
TGTGCCAGCAGACGCGGGGGGGCTGATAATGAGCAGTTCTTC
CASRRGGADNEQFF
>15|TRBJ1-5|TRBV4-3|-|-
TGCGCCAGCAGGACGAACAGGTTTGACAATCAGCCCCAGCATTTT
CASRTNRFDNQPQHF
>12|TRBJ1-2|TRBV6-1|-|-
TGTGCCAGCAACTACGCCAGGGGAGGGAACACCTTC
CASNYARGGNTF
>9|TRBJ1-1|TRBV6-1|-|-
TGTGCCAGCAGAGGGGGTGCTTTCTTT
CASRGGAFF
>14|TRBJ1-1|TRBV5-1|-|-
TGCGCCAGCAGCCCCGGACAGAAAAACACTGAAGCTTTCTTT
CASSPGQKNTEAFF
>16|TRBJ1-1|TRBV27|-|TRBD1
TGTGCCAGCAGAGTCTTCAAAGGGGGCTTGAACACTGAAGCTTTCTTT
CASRVFKGGLNTEAFF
>14|TRBJ2-4|TRBV4-1|few|-
TGCGCCAGCAGCCAAGAGGGACTTAGAAACATTCAGTACTTC
CASSQEGLRNIQYF